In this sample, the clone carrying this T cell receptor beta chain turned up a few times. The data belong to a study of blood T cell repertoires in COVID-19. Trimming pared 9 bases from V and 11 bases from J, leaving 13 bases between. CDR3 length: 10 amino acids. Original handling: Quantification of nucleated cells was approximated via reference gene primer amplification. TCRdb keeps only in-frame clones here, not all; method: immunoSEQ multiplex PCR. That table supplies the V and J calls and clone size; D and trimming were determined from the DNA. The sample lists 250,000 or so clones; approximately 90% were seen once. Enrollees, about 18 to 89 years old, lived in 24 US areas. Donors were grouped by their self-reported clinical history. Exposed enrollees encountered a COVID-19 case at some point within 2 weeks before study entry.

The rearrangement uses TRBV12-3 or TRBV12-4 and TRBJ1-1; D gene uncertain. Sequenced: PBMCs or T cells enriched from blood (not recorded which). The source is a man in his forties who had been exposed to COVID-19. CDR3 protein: CASVTRLAFF. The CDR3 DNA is TGTGCCAGTGTGACACGGCTCGCTTTCTTT.